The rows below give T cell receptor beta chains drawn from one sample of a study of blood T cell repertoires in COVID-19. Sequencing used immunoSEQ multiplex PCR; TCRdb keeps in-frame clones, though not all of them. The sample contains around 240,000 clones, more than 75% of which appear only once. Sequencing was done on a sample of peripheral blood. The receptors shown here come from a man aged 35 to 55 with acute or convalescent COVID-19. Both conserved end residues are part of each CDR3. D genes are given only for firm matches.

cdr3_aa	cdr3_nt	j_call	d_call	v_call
CASSPRTGRDTQYF	TGTGCCAGCTCACCTCGGACGGGGAGAGATACGCAGTATTTT	TRBJ2-3	NA	TRBV18
CASSQVGQGDGYTF	TGTGCCAGCAGCCAAGTAGGGCAGGGGGATGGCTACACCTTC	TRBJ1-2	TRBD1	TRBV3-1/TRBV3-2
CASSMLSGGHYNEQFF	TGTGCCAGTAGTATGCTCTCTGGCGGCCACTACAATGAGCAGTTCTTC	TRBJ2-1	NA	TRBV19
CASSEASSVYGYTF	TGTGCCAGCAGTGAAGCATCCTCAGTCTATGGCTACACCTTC	TRBJ1-2	NA	TRBV6-1
CASSSGAYEQYF	TGTGCCAGTAGTTCCGGAGCCTACGAGCAGTACTTC	TRBJ2-7	NA	TRBV19
CASSSPYEQFF	TGTGCCAGCAGCTCCCCCTACGAGCAGTTCTTC	TRBJ2-1	NA	TRBV7-6
CASSLREGVDTEAFF	TGTGCCAGCAGCTTAAGGGAGGGTGTAGACACTGAAGCTTTCTTT	TRBJ1-1	NA	TRBV7-9
CASNPTNGAGGPWYSGNTIYF	TGTGCCAGCAACCCCACCAACGGGGCAGGGGGCCCGTGGTATTCTGGAAACACCATATATTTT	TRBJ1-3	NA	TRBV21-1
CASRRGQGISGYTF	TGTGCCAGCAGGAGGGGACAGGGGATAAGTGGCTACACCTTC	TRBJ1-2	TRBD1	TRBV28
CASSVEGGSQPQHF	TGTGCCAGCAGCGTAGAAGGGGGCAGTCAGCCCCAGCATTTT	TRBJ1-5	TRBD1	TRBV9
CASTPPGNSPLHF	TGTGCCAGCACCCCGCCAGGGAATTCACCCCTCCACTTT	TRBJ1-6	NA	TRBV7-8
CASSPVAPGGTEAFF	TGTGCCAGCTCACCCGTGGCACCAGGAGGCACTGAAGCTTTCTTT	TRBJ1-1	NA	TRBV18
CASSRLRDTGFNSPLHF	TGTGCCAGCAGCCGCCTCCGGGACACGGGTTTTAATTCACCCCTCCACTTT	TRBJ1-6	NA	TRBV7-9
CASSLSIGSTEAFF	TGTGCCAGCAGCTTGTCGATTGGCAGCACTGAAGCTTTCTTT	TRBJ1-1	NA	TRBV7-3